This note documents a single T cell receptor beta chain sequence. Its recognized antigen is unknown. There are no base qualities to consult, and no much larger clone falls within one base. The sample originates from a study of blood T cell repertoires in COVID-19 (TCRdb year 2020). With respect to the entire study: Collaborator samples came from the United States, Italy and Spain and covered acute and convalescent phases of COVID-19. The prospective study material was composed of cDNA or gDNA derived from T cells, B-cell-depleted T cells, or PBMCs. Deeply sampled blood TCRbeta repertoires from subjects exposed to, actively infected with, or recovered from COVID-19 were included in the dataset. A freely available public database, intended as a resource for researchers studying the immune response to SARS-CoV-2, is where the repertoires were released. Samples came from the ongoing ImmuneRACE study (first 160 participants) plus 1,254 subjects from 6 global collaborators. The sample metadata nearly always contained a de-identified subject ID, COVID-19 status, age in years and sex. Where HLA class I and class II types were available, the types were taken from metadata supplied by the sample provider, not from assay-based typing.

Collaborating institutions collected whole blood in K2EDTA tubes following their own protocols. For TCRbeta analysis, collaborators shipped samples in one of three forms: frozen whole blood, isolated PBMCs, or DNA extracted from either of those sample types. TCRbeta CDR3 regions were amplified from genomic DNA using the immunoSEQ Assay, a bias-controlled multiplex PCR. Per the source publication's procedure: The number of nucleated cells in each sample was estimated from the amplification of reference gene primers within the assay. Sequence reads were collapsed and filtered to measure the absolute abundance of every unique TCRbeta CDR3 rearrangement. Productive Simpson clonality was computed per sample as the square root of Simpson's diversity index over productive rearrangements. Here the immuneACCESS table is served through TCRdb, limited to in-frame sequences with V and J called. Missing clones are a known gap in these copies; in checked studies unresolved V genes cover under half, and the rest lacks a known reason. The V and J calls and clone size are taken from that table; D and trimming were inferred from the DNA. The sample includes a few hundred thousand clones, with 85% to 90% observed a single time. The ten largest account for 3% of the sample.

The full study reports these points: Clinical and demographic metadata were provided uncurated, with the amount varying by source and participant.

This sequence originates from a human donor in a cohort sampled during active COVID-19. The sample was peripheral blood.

The nucleotides are TGTGCCAGCAGCTTGACAGGGGGCCGAGAGACCCAGTACTTC. Translated, it gives CASSLTGGRETQYF. This sequence uses TRBV7-8 and TRBJ2-5, and TRBD1 aligns with 10 junction nucleotides. From its cysteine to its phenylalanine, the CDR3 spans 14 amino acids. Just the 42-base CDR3 DNA is kept, in frame starting at base 1. For CDR1 and CDR2, the germline V gene lists SGHVS and FQNEAQ. The germline V and J ends show losses of 3 bases and 4 bases respectively, and no gene match explains 2 bases of the junction.